The rows below give T cell receptor beta chains drawn from one sample of a study of beta chain features in type 1 diabetes. TCRdb's table, derived via immunoSEQ multiplex PCR, lists solely in-frame clones and lacks some. The sample has about 900,000 clones, 15% to 20% seen once. Input material: naive CD4+ T cells from blood. These receptors came from a young woman in good health. Each CDR3 is given with its conserved first and last residue. The order of the fields is clone size, V gene, CDR3 length, D gene, J gene, CDR3 DNA, CDR3 protein. A D gene is named only where the DNA matches it firmly. A row's size may be missing; if present it is once, few, many or a size class.

clone_size: NA
v_call: TRBV28
cdr3_length: 13
d_call: NA
j_call: TRBJ2-7
cdr3_nt: TGTGCCAGCACCCCCGGCGTGAAATACGAGCAGTACTTC
cdr3_aa: CASTPGVKYEQYF

clone_size: NA
v_call: TRBV7-9
cdr3_length: 11
d_call: NA
j_call: TRBJ2-3
cdr3_nt: TGTGCCAGCAGCTTAGTGGATACGCAGTATTTT
cdr3_aa: CASSLVDTQYF

clone_size: NA
v_call: TRBV10-3
cdr3_length: 14
d_call: NA
j_call: TRBJ1-1
cdr3_nt: TGTGCCATCAGCTCCTCAGGGATGAACACTGAAGCTTTCTTT
cdr3_aa: CAISSSGMNTEAFF

clone_size: few
v_call: TRBV25-1
cdr3_length: 14
d_call: TRBD2
j_call: TRBJ2-1
cdr3_nt: TGTGCCAGCAGTGAGACTAGCGGGGCGCATGAGCAGTTCTTC
cdr3_aa: CASSETSGAHEQFF

clone_size: once
v_call: TRBV9
cdr3_length: 15
d_call: NA
j_call: TRBJ2-1
cdr3_nt: TGTGCCAGCACCCCTTCGTGGGCTCCCTACAATGAGCAGTTCTTC
cdr3_aa: CASTPSWAPYNEQFF

clone_size: few
v_call: TRBV4-3
cdr3_length: 16
d_call: NA
j_call: TRBJ2-1
cdr3_nt: TGCGCCAGCAGCCAAGGCCTAGGGGGCTCCTACAATGAGCAGTTCTTC
cdr3_aa: CASSQGLGGSYNEQFF

clone_size: NA
v_call: TRBV9
cdr3_length: 15
d_call: TRBD2
j_call: TRBJ2-3
cdr3_nt: TGTGCCAGCAGCTCCAGGACTAGCGCGAAGGTCGCGCAGTATTTT
cdr3_aa: CASSSRTSAKVAQYF

clone_size: NA
v_call: TRBV18
cdr3_length: 18
d_call: NA
j_call: TRBJ2-1
cdr3_nt: TGTGCCAGCTCACCACCGGATAAGCTAAGACTAGTTCCCGTTCAGCAGTTCTTC
cdr3_aa: CASSPPDKLRLVPVQQFF

clone_size: NA
v_call: TRBV5-1
cdr3_length: 16
d_call: TRBD2
j_call: TRBJ2-1
cdr3_nt: TGCGCCAGCAGCCTCCCTCTGGCGGGAGAGAACAATGAGCAGTTCTTC
cdr3_aa: CASSLPLAGENNEQFF

clone_size: NA
v_call: TRBV5-1
cdr3_length: 13
d_call: NA
j_call: TRBJ1-2
cdr3_nt: TGCGCCAGCAGCTTCTCTGGAATCGATGGCTACACCTTC
cdr3_aa: CASSFSGIDGYTF

clone_size: NA
v_call: TRBV6-5
cdr3_length: 16
d_call: TRBD1
j_call: TRBJ2-3
cdr3_nt: TGTGCCAGCAGTTACTCATACAGGGGCCCGCCAGATACGCAGTATTTT
cdr3_aa: CASSYSYRGPPDTQYF

clone_size: few
v_call: TRBV2
cdr3_length: 12
d_call: TRBD2
j_call: TRBJ2-7
cdr3_nt: TGTGCCAGCAGACTAGCGGAGTACGAGCAGTACTTC
cdr3_aa: CASRLAEYEQYF

clone_size: few
v_call: TRBV4-3
cdr3_length: 17
d_call: NA
j_call: TRBJ2-6
cdr3_nt: TGCGCCAGCAGCCAAGATCTGAGAGTAGCCGGGGCCAACGTCCTGACTTTC
cdr3_aa: CASSQDLRVAGANVLTF

clone_size: few
v_call: TRBV7-2
cdr3_length: 15
d_call: TRBD2
j_call: TRBJ2-1
cdr3_nt: TGTGCCAGCAGCTTTTCCGGGAGGGAGTACAATGAGCAGTTCTTC
cdr3_aa: CASSFSGREYNEQFF

clone_size: few
v_call: TRBV10-3
cdr3_length: 13
d_call: NA
j_call: TRBJ1-2
cdr3_nt: TGTGCCATCAGTGCCCTCAGGGTGGGTGGCTACACCTTC
cdr3_aa: CAISALRVGGYTF

clone_size: few
v_call: TRBV28
cdr3_length: 13
d_call: NA
j_call: TRBJ2-6
cdr3_nt: TGTGCCAGCAGATCCTCGGGGGCCAACGTCCTGACTTTC
cdr3_aa: CASRSSGANVLTF

clone_size: few
v_call: TRBV28
cdr3_length: 13
d_call: NA
j_call: TRBJ2-1
cdr3_nt: TGTGCCAGCAGTTTGGGGTATCTGGATGAGCAGTTCTTC
cdr3_aa: CASSLGYLDEQFF

clone_size: NA
v_call: TRBV5-1
cdr3_length: 17
d_call: TRBD1
j_call: TRBJ2-1
cdr3_nt: TGCGCCAGCAGCCCGACAGGGGGCGCATCCTGGTACAGTGAGCAGTTCTTC
cdr3_aa: CASSPTGGASWYSEQFF

clone_size: NA
v_call: TRBV28
cdr3_length: 20
d_call: TRBD1
j_call: TRBJ2-1
cdr3_nt: TGTGCCAGCAGTAGATATGGACAGGGGGTTATCAAACGGGCCTACAATGAGCAGTTCTTC
cdr3_aa: CASSRYGQGVIKRAYNEQFF

clone_size: NA
v_call: TRBV4-2
cdr3_length: 13
d_call: NA
j_call: TRBJ2-7
cdr3_nt: TGTGCCAGCAGCCAGCTACCGACGGACGAGCAGTACTTC
cdr3_aa: CASSQLPTDEQYF

clone_size: NA
v_call: TRBV19
cdr3_length: 14
d_call: TRBD1
j_call: TRBJ2-1
cdr3_nt: TGTGCCAGTAGTTCGGGACAGGGGTACAATGAGCAGTTCTTC
cdr3_aa: CASSSGQGYNEQFF

clone_size: NA
v_call: TRBV27
cdr3_length: 15
d_call: TRBD1
j_call: TRBJ2-3
cdr3_nt: TGTGCCAGCAGTGCCCCTGGACAGGGTGTAGATACGCAGTATTTT
cdr3_aa: CASSAPGQGVDTQYF

clone_size: NA
v_call: TRBV7-9
cdr3_length: 17
d_call: TRBD1
j_call: TRBJ2-5
cdr3_nt: TGTGCCAGCAGCTTAGGGTCGACTGGGACAGGCACAGAGACCCAGTACTTC
cdr3_aa: CASSLGSTGTGTETQYF

clone_size: NA
v_call: TRBV10-3
cdr3_length: 13
d_call: NA
j_call: TRBJ2-2
cdr3_nt: TGTGCCATCAGTGGCGTGAACACCGGGGAGCTGTTTTTT
cdr3_aa: CAISGVNTGELFF

clone_size: NA
v_call: TRBV4-2
cdr3_length: 16
d_call: TRBD2
j_call: TRBJ2-7
cdr3_nt: TGTGCCAGCAGCCAAGAAGGCAGCGGGAGCTCCTACGAGCAGTACTTC
cdr3_aa: CASSQEGSGSSYEQYF

clone_size: once
v_call: TRBV7-8
cdr3_length: 13
d_call: TRBD1
j_call: TRBJ1-1
cdr3_nt: TGTGCCAGCAGCTTAGTTTGGGACAGTGAAGCTTTCTTT
cdr3_aa: CASSLVWDSEAFF

clone_size: NA
v_call: TRBV7-3
cdr3_length: 14
d_call: NA
j_call: TRBJ2-1
cdr3_nt: TGTGCCAGCAGCTTAGAAGGGACAAACAATGAGCAGTTCTTC
cdr3_aa: CASSLEGTNNEQFF

clone_size: few
v_call: TRBV25-1
cdr3_length: 15
d_call: NA
j_call: TRBJ1-4
cdr3_nt: TGTGCCAGCAGTGAATTTCGGCAGGGTGGTGAAAAACTGTTTTTT
cdr3_aa: CASSEFRQGGEKLFF

clone_size: few
v_call: TRBV7-2
cdr3_length: 15
d_call: TRBD2
j_call: TRBJ2-1
cdr3_nt: TGTGCCAGCAGCCCACTAGCGGCCTCCTACAATGAGCAGTTCTTC
cdr3_aa: CASSPLAASYNEQFF

clone_size: few
v_call: TRBV6-1
cdr3_length: 14
d_call: NA
j_call: TRBJ1-4
cdr3_nt: TGTGCCAGCAGTGAAGGGACGTCGAGGGAAAAACTGTTTTTT
cdr3_aa: CASSEGTSREKLFF

clone_size: NA
v_call: TRBV9
cdr3_length: 16
d_call: TRBD2
j_call: TRBJ2-3
cdr3_nt: TGTGCCAGCAGCCTCCAAGCGGGAGGACTTTCAAATACGCAGTATTTT
cdr3_aa: CASSLQAGGLSNTQYF

clone_size: NA
v_call: TRBV5-6
cdr3_length: 14
d_call: NA
j_call: TRBJ1-2
cdr3_nt: TGTGCCAGCAGCTTGACAGGGTGGGACTATGGCTACACCTTC
cdr3_aa: CASSLTGWDYGYTF

clone_size: NA
v_call: TRBV7-2
cdr3_length: 17
d_call: TRBD2
j_call: TRBJ2-1
cdr3_nt: TGTGCCAGCAGCCCGACTAGCGGGAGTCTCCTACACAATGAGCAGTTCTTC
cdr3_aa: CASSPTSGSLLHNEQFF

clone_size: NA
v_call: TRBV18
cdr3_length: 15
d_call: NA
j_call: TRBJ1-1
cdr3_nt: TGTGCCAGCTCACGCTCCGGGACAAAGAACACTGAAGCTTTCTTT
cdr3_aa: CASSRSGTKNTEAFF

clone_size: few
v_call: TRBV7-9
cdr3_length: 15
d_call: NA
j_call: TRBJ2-5
cdr3_nt: TGTGCCAGCAGCTTAATTCAGGGAGCCCTGGAGACCCAGTACTTC
cdr3_aa: CASSLIQGALETQYF

clone_size: NA
v_call: TRBV20-1
cdr3_length: 11
d_call: NA
j_call: TRBJ2-4
cdr3_nt: TGCAGTGCTAGGGGTTGGGACACTCAGTACTTC
cdr3_aa: CSARGWDTQYF

clone_size: NA
v_call: TRBV7-9
cdr3_length: 16
d_call: TRBD2
j_call: TRBJ2-4
cdr3_nt: TGTGCCAGCACCCAAAGCGGGAGGAAGGCCAAAAACATTCAGTACTTC
cdr3_aa: CASTQSGRKAKNIQYF

clone_size: NA
v_call: TRBV5-1
cdr3_length: 14
d_call: NA
j_call: TRBJ1-4
cdr3_nt: TGCGCCAGCGCGCCGGGGCAAGGGAATGAAAAACTGTTTTTT
cdr3_aa: CASAPGQGNEKLFF